This TCR beta chain was documented in a study of T cell responses to AZD1222 COVID-19 vaccine (dated by TCRdb to about 2021). Turning to the overall study: AZD1222 recipients with second doses at about 4 weeks or about 12 weeks were pooled, because spike-specific TCR depth and breadth did not differ between schedules. TCR sequencing covered 233 trial participants: 200 to 220 given two doses of AZD1222 and approximately 25 given two doses of MenACWY control vaccine. Enrollment into the trials was organized by age into subgroups of 18-55, 56-69 and 70-plus years, and those subgroups contained around 150, 28 and 57 TCR-sequenced participants, respectively. What the authors observed across the whole study: Conclusions about previously exposed vaccinees are limited because only 5 or 6 AZD1222 recipients were SARS-CoV-2 seropositive at baseline. Epitopes outside the regions mutated in the B.1.351 and B.1.1.7 variants were reportedly recognized by nearly half of the unique spike-specific TCRs. Most participants were white British and females outnumbered males, and the authors suggested that clonal diversity may have been underestimated. After two AZD1222 doses, both the breadth and the depth of spike-specific TCRs were significantly higher than at day 0 and than in MenACWY recipients. Because no day 14 peak-response samples were available, repertoires were characterized only after the peak T cell response. In the small 56-69-year group, the increase in depth fell short of significance, most likely because of low power. The whole spike protein was spanned by vaccine-associated CD4 TCRs, and dominant responses were seen in regions 160-218 and 743-854.

The intended sense of this specimen's time point label: baseline before first vaccination. Vaccinee samples were obtained from the UK trials COV001 and COV002, which included a single-blind randomized controlled phase 2/3 trial of AZD1222 (ChAdOx1 nCoV-19) in healthy adults. For TCRbeta chain sequencing, PBMC samples from trial participants were taken at day 0 and at day 28 after the second dose. The CDR3 regions of human TCRbeta chains were analyzed by immunosequencing. Per the original workflow: TCRs in the repertoires were matched against a reference library of SARS-CoV-2-specific TCRs that had been generated with the MIRA antigen-specificity platform. Breadth meant the fraction of unique TCRs that were SARS-CoV-2-associated, whereas depth meant the fraction of total T cells that were SARS-CoV-2-associated. Using the MIRA data, each spike-specific TCR was mapped to the spike region that the TCR reacts to and placed in a CD4 or CD8 class. Log10-transformed breadth and depth values were compared by one-way ANOVA with Sidak's multiple comparisons tests. TCRdb holds this immuneACCESS table with in-frame rearrangements only. Some clones are missing; in checked studies, unresolved V genes explain under half, and the rest has no known cause. V and J calls and clone size come straight from that table; D and trimming were deduced from the DNA. A total of 130,000 or so clones appear in this sample, about 90% of them only once. The ten largest clones capture approximately 1% of the sample.

Germline trimming: 2 bases from V, 0 bases from J; junction bases outside gene matches: 5. CDR1 and CDR2 are read off the germline V gene as MGHRA and YSYEKL. The CDR3 measures 16 amino acids from cysteine to phenylalanine. Only the CDR3 DNA stays, 48 bases, in frame from base 1. Note on this clone: The antigen this receptor binds is unknown. Per-base qualities were not stored, and no clone one base away is much larger.

The clonotype comes from an adult in good health. The sample here was peripheral blood, taken on day 0 of AZD1222 vaccination. Recombination linked TRBV4-1 to TRBJ2-3; TRBD2 aligns with 7 central bases. The CDR3 protein: CASSQTLAPSTDTQYF. Here is the DNA: TGCGCCAGCAGCCAAACACTAGCGCCTAGCACAGATACGCAGTATTTT.